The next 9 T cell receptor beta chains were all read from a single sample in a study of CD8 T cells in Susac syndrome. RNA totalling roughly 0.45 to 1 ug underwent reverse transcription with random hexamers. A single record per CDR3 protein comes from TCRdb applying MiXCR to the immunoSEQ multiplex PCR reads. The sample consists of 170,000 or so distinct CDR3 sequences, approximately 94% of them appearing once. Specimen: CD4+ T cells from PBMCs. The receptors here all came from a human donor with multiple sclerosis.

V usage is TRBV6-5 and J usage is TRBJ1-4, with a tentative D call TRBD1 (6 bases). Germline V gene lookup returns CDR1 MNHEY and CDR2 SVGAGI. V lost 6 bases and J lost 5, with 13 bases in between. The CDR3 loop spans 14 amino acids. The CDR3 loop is CASRKGQPNEKLFF. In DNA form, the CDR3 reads TGTGCCAGCAGGAAAGGACAGCCAAATGAAAAACTGTTTTTT.

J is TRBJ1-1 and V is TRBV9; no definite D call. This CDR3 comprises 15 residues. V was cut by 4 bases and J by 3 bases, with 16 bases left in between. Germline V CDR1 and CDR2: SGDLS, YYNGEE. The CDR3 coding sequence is TGTGCCAGCAGCCCAAGACGGATTAAGGACACTGAAGCTTTCTTT. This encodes CASSPRRIKDTEAFF.

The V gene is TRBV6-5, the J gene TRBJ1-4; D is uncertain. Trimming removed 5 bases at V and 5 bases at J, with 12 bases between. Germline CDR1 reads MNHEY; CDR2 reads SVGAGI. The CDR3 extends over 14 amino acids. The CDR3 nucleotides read TGTGCCAGCAGTGGAAGAGTATTAAATGAAAAACTGTTTTTT. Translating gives CASSGRVLNEKLFF.

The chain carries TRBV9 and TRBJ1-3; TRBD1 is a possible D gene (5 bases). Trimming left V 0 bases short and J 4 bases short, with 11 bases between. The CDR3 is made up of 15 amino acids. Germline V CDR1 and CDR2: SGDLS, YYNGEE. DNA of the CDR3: TGTGCCAGCAGCGTAGATGGAAGGGACGGAAACACCATATATTTT. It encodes CASSVDGRDGNTIYF.

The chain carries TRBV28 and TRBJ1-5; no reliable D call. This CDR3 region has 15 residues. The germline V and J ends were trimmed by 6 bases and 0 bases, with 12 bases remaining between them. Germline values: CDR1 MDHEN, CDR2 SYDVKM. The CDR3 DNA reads TGTGCCAGCAGCCGCTCCCTTAGTAGCAATCAGCCCCAGCATTTT. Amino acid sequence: CASSRSLSSNQPQHF.

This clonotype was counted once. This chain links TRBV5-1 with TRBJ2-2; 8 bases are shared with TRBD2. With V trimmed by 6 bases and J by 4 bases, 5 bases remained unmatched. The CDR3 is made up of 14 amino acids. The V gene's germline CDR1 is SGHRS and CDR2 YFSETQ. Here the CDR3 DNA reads TGCGCCAGCATGGCGGGGGGCCCCACCGGGGAGCTGTTTTTT. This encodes CASMAGGPTGELFF.

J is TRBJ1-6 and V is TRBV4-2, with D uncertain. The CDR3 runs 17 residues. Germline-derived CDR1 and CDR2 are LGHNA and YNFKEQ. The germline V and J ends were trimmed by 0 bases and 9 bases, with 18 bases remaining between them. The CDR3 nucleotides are TGTGCCAGCAGCCAAGACCCTTTAAGCCCTTCTTTTTCACCCCTCCACTTT. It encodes CASSQDPLSPSFSPLHF.

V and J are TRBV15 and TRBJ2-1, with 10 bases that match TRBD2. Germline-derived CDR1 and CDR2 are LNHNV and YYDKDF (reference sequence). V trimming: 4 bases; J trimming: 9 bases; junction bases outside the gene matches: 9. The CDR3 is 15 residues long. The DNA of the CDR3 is TGTGCCACCAGCAATAGCGGGAGGCCCTACTTTGAGCAGTTCTTC. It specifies CATSNSGRPYFEQFF.

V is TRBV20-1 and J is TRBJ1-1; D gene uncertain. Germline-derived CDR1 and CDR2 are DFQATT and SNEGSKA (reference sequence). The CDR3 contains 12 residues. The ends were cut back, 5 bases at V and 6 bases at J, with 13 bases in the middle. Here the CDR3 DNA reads TGCAGTGCTTCAACGGGGTCAGCTGAAGCTTTCTTT. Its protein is CSASTGSAEAFF.